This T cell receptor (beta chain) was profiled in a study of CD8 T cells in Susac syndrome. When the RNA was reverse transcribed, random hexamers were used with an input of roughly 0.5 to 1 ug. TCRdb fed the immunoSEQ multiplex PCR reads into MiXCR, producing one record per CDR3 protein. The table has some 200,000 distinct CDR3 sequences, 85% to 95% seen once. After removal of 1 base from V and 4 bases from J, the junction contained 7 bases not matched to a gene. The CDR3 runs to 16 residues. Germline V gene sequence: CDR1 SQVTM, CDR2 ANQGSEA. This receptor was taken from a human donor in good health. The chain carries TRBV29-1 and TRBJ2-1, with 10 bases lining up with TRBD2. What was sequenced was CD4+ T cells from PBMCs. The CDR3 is CSVEAPLAGFYNEQFF. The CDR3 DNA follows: TGCAGCGTTGAAGCCCCACTAGCGGGATTTTACAATGAGCAGTTCTTC.